This TCR beta chain was identified during a study of beta chain features in type 1 diabetes. CDR1 is MNHNY and CDR2 is SVGAGI in the germline V gene (reference sequence). The CDR3 contains 15 residues. V was clipped by 6 bases and J by 6 bases; unmatched bases: 12. Every participating donor gave one draw, a heparinised blood sample averaging about 100 mL. Note on this clone: As yet, its antigen is unknown.

cDNA synthesis used the whole RNA isolate, giving expressed TCRB sequences. Sequenced by immunoSEQ multiplex PCR; TCRdb stores in-frame clones only, minus some. The table lists roughly 350,000 clones, approximately 11% of them singletons. Findings of the study overall: Researchers report that Type 1 diabetes patients had moderately but significantly shorter TCRB CDR3s across all four CD4+ subsets.

The source material was naive CD4+ T cells from blood. The sequence was obtained from a woman aged 25 to 39 in good health. The rearrangement uses TRBV6-6 and TRBJ2-7; 9 bases map to TRBD1. The CDR3 reads CASSDAGTGSREQYF. The CDR3 bases are TGTGCCAGCAGCGACGCCGGGACAGGGAGTCGCGAGCAGTACTTC.